The 23 T cell receptor beta chains below come from one sample, sequenced in a study of blood T cells in healthy people across ages. It was with a sample-barcoded 5' primer and a J-beta primer mix that a second PCR of roughly 7 to 12 cycles was run. TCRdb re-called the 5' RACE reads with MiXCR, one entry per CDR3 protein. The sample records approximately 690,000 distinct CDR3 sequences, 35% to 50% being singletons. The sequenced sample consisted of blood. The receptor set was obtained from a man older than 75 in good health.

This rearrangement joins TRBV28 to TRBJ1-6; no firm D call. This CDR3 is built from 15 residues. Between the trimmed V and J ends, which lost 2 bases and 10 bases, there was a span of 15 bases. Germline values: CDR1 MDHEN, CDR2 SYDVKM. Here the CDR3 reads CASSLQPGPKSPLHF. In DNA, the CDR3 is TGTGCCAGCAGTTTACAGCCAGGCCCAAAATCACCCCTCCACTTT.

This clonotype was seen a few times. The V call is TRBV24-1, the J call TRBJ2-5; 8 bases align to TRBD1. The CDR3 is made up of 15 amino acids. J was trimmed by 0 bases and V by 9 bases; bases with no gene match: 8. Germline V gives CDR1 KGHDR, CDR2 SFDVKD. The CDR3 here is CATGYGTGYQETQYF. CDR3 DNA: TGTGCCACCGGGTACGGGACAGGATACCAAGAGACCCAGTACTTC.

This clonotype has only a few counts. The CDR3 nucleotides are TGCAGTGCTGGGACTAGCGGGGGGCTCCGGGAGACCCAGTACTTC. Encoded protein: CSAGTSGGLRETQYF. The chain links TRBV20-1 to TRBJ2-5; 15 bases match TRBD2. Losses at the gene ends were 5 bases for V and 5 bases for J; bases not matched to a gene: 6. The CDR3 is made up of 15 amino acids. The germline V gene has CDR1 DFQATT and CDR2 SNEGSKA (reference sequence).

Of note for this clonotype: A read error may be the cause here, since a much bigger clone is one base away. DNA for the CDR3: TGTGCCAGCAGCTTAAGGGACGGGGCGGCCAAAAACATTCAGTACTTC. This translates into CASSLRDGAAKNIQYF. V is TRBV7-3 and J is TRBJ2-4, with D perhaps given as TRBD1 or TRBD2 (5 bases each). CDR1 SGHTA and CDR2 FQGTGA come from the germline V gene. V was trimmed by 1 base and J by 1 base, leaving 11 bases between them. The CDR3 has 16 amino acids.

The V call is TRBV20-1, the J call TRBJ1-2, with D perhaps TRBD1 (5 bases). Trimming took 5 bases from V and 2 from J, leaving 12 bases between them. Germline values: CDR1 DFQATT, CDR2 SNEGSKA (reference sequence). CDR3 length: 13 residues. The CDR3 is CSAQGGWNYGYTF. The CDR3, as DNA: TGCAGTGCTCAGGGAGGGTGGAACTATGGCTACACCTTC.

The CDR3 DNA sequence: TGCAGTGCTAGAGACGGAGGTCGGGATACGCAGTATTTT. The encoded protein is CSARDGGRDTQYF. This chain connects TRBV20-1 to TRBJ2-3; possible D gene TRBD2, 5 bases. V was cut by 0 bases and J by 6 bases, with 10 bases left in between. The CDR3 totals 13 residues. Germline-derived CDR1 and CDR2 are DFQATT and SNEGSKA (reference sequence).

The chain is built from TRBV9 and TRBJ2-1; D possibly matches TRBD1 or TRBD2 (5 bases each). The assigned J gene may be wrong: the sequence end matches TRBJ2-7 better. CDR1 is SGDLS and CDR2 is YYNGEE in the germline V gene. The CDR3 is 12 amino acids. DNA of the CDR3: TGTGCCAGCCGGGACCCAACCCATGAGCAGTACTTC. It is translated as CASRDPTHEQYF.

This clonotype was counted a few times. The genes are TRBV10-2 and TRBJ2-2; no reliable D call. The germline gives CDR1 WSHSY, CDR2 SAAADI. This CDR3 comprises 15 residues. Between the trimmed V and J ends, which lost 8 bases and 5 bases, there was a span of 18 bases. The CDR3 DNA follows: TGCGCCAGCCACCCAACCCCACGAACAACCGGGGAGCTGTTTTTT. This gives the protein CASHPTPRTTGELFF.

The V gene is TRBV27, the J gene TRBJ1-2, with TRBD1 matching 9 bases. Germline loops: CDR1 MNHEY, CDR2 SMNVEV (reference sequence). This CDR3 has 14 amino acids. The V and J ends lost 3 bases and 6 bases, in that order; junction bases with no gene match: 5. The DNA for the CDR3 is TGTGCCAGCAGTTTCCGAAGGACAGGGGATGGCTACACCTTC. Its translation: CASSFRRTGDGYTF.

This CDR3 reads CASSLDPRADTIYF. In DNA, the CDR3 is TGTGCCAGCAGCTTAGACCCCCGGGCGGACACCATATATTTT. This rearrangement joins TRBV7-9 to TRBJ1-3; D is ambiguous. Trimming stripped 1 base from V and 8 bases from J, with 12 bases between. Germline CDR1 and CDR2: SEHNR and FQNEAQ (reference sequence). This CDR3 comprises 14 residues.

This clonotype showed up just a few times. This sequence joins TRBV6-1 and TRBJ1-2; D perhaps matches TRBD1 (5 bases). Trimming removed 1 base at V and 4 bases at J, with 13 bases between. CDR3 length: 15 residues. Germline lookup yields CDR1 MNHNS and CDR2 SASEGT. The CDR3 sequence: CASSEVSKGSYGYTF. CDR3 sequence (DNA): TGTGCCAGCAGTGAAGTTTCAAAGGGGTCCTATGGCTACACCTTC.

This chain connects TRBV28 to TRBJ2-3, with 10 nucleotides matching TRBD2. CDR1 is MDHEN, CDR2 SYDVKM, per germline. V dropped 7 bases and J dropped 6; count of bases not matched to a gene: 7. This CDR3 has 14 amino acids. The CDR3 bases are TGTGCCAGCAAAGAAGCGGGAGGGGTTGATACGCAGTATTTT. Translating it yields CASKEAGGVDTQYF.

Details on this clonotype: Mismatch with germline at one junction end may stem from a read error. V usage is TRBV7-2 and J usage is TRBJ2-3; D might be TRBD2 (6 bases). CDR1 and CDR2 (germline): SGHTA, FQGNSA. The CDR3 has 14 amino acids. CDR3 nucleotides: TGTGCCGGCAGCTCCCGCTCAGGAGGGATTACGCAGTATTTT. Protein sequence: CAGSSRSGGITQYF.

This clonotype was detected ten times or more. The V gene is TRBV7-2, the J gene TRBJ2-1; TRBD1 agrees at 9 bases. TRBJ2-7 matches the DNA end more closely, so the J call is doubtful. This CDR3 comprises 17 residues. CDR1 is SGHTA, CDR2 FQGNSA, per germline. Written as DNA, the CDR3 is TGTGCCAGCAGCCCGGGACAGGGCCGGGGGTCCTACAATGAGCAGTACTTC. Translation: CASSPGQGRGSYNEQYF.

The gene calls are TRBV20-1 and TRBJ2-1, with TRBD1 matching over 7 bases. The germline V gene encodes CDR1 DFQATT and CDR2 SNEGSKA (reference sequence). J gave up 5 bases and V 5 bases, and 6 bases lay outside the gene matches. This CDR3 is 13 amino acids long. This CDR3 is CSAPGTADNEQFF. CDR3 sequence (DNA): TGCAGTGCTCCCGGGACAGCTGACAATGAGCAGTTCTTC.

This clonotype has only a few counts. The chain uses TRBV4-3 and TRBJ1-2; unclear D gene. CDR3 size: 16 residues. Germline lookup yields CDR1 LGHNA and CDR2 YSLEER. With 0 bases removed from V and 4 bases from J, the gap between germline ends came to 15 bases. The DNA of the CDR3 is TGCGCCAGCAGCCAAGATTCCCCGACTGTGGGCTATGGCTACACCTTC. This sequence encodes CASSQDSPTVGYGYTF.

The CDR3: CASSERGHDNEKLFF. In nucleotides, the CDR3 is TGCGCCAGCAGTGAGCGTGGACACGATAATGAAAAACTGTTTTTT. This chain joins TRBV10-2 and TRBJ1-4; D is perhaps TRBD1 (5 bases). This CDR3 is 15 amino acids long. Germline CDR1 is WSHSY and CDR2 is SAAADI. V was pared by 2 bases and J by 4 bases, with 11 bases between.

A few counts support this clonotype. The chain carries TRBV9 and TRBJ2-5, with D perhaps being TRBD1 or TRBD2 (6 bases each). The CDR3 loop spans 13 amino acids. Germline assignment: CDR1 SGDLS and CDR2 YYNGEE. V lost 2 bases and J lost 11, with 16 bases in between. The CDR3 DNA reads as TGTGCCAGCAGCGTTCAGTATAGCGGACAGCAGTACTTC. Amino acid sequence: CASSVQYSGQQYF. Full variable domain (outside the CDR3, taken from reference TRBV9 and TRBJ2-5): DSGVTQTPKHLITATGQRVTLRCSPRSGDLSVYWYQQSLDQGLQFLIQYYNGEERAKGNILERFSAQQFPDLHSELNLSSLELGDSALYFCASSVQYSGQQYFGPGTRLLVL.

Many counts were recorded for this clonotype. The CDR3 coding sequence is TGTGCCAGCAGCTTAGAGCTGGGGAGGCAGACCCAGTACTTC. It encodes CASSLELGRQTQYF. The chain uses TRBV7-2 and TRBJ2-5; weak D call: TRBD2 (6 bases). Trimming removed 1 base at V and 6 bases at J, with 12 bases between. The CDR3 sequence is 14 residues long. Germline lookup yields CDR1 SGHTA and CDR2 FQGNSA.

The rearrangement links TRBV10-3 to TRBJ1-1, with TRBD1 matching over 9 bases. With 5 bases clipped from V and 2 bases from J, the junction kept 6 bases outside the gene matches. The CDR3 has 15 residues. Germline V CDR1 and CDR2: ENHRY, SYGVKD. The CDR3 reads CAISNRQGGNTEAFF. The CDR3 nucleotides are TGTGCCATCAGTAACCGACAGGGGGGTAACACTGAAGCTTTCTTT.

The chain employs TRBV20-1 and TRBJ2-7, with a weak D call TRBD1 (5 bases). CDR1 and CDR2 from the germline V gene are DFQATT and SNEGSKA (reference sequence). V shed 2 bases and J shed 2 bases, with 7 bases lying between them. The CDR3 totals 12 residues. CDR3 sequence: CSARQGTYEQYF. The CDR3 region has the DNA TGCAGTGCTAGACAGGGTACCTACGAGCAGTACTTC.

CDR3 loop: CALQTRRGGGPQETQYF. In nucleotides, the CDR3 is TGTGCCCTCCAAACCCGACGAGGGGGGGGTCCACAAGAGACCCAGTACTTC. The V call is TRBV11-2, the J call TRBJ2-5, with D possibly matching TRBD2 (7 bases). The germline CDR1 and CDR2 sequences are SGHAT and FQNNGV. The CDR3 contains 17 residues. The V end lost 11 bases, the J end lost 2 bases, and 27 bases lay between the germline ends.

This clonotype was picked up a small number of times. CDR3 residues: CSAKKTGEKGYTF. The CDR3 DNA reads TGCAGTGCTAAGAAAACAGGGGAGAAAGGCTACACCTTC. V usage is TRBV20-1 and J usage is TRBJ1-2; 7 positions agree with TRBD1. This CDR3 region has 13 residues. The germline V gene encodes CDR1 DFQATT and CDR2 SNEGSKA (reference sequence). With 4 bases clipped from V and 8 bases from J, the junction kept 10 bases outside the gene matches.